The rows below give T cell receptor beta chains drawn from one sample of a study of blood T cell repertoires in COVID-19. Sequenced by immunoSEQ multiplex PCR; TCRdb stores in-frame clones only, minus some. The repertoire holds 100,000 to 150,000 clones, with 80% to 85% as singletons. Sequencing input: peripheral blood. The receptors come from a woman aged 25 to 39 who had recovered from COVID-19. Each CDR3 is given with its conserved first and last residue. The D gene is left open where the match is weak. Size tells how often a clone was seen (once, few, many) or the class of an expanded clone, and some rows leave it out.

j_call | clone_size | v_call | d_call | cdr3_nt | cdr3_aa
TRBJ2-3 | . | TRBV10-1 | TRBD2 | TGCGCCAGCAGCACGGGACTAGCGGGGCAAAAGAGCACAGATACGCAGTATTTT | CASSTGLAGQKSTDTQYF
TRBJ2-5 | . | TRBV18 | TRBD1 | TGTGCCAGCTCACCTTCCGCGACAGGGGCGGGACAAGAGACCCAGTACTTC | CASSPSATGAGQETQYF
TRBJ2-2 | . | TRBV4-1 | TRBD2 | TGCGCCAGCAGCCAGGTTGGCAGCGGGAGAGGGACCGGGGAGCTGTTTTTT | CASSQVGSGRGTGELFF
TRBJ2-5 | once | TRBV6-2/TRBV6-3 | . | TGTGCCAGCAGTTACAACCAACCCGGACACTCGGTAGGAGAGACCCAGTACTTC | CASSYNQPGHSVGETQYF
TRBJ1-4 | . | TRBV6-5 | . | TGTGCCAGCAGTTACTCGATTCAGTACGAAAAACTGTTTTTT | CASSYSIQYEKLFF
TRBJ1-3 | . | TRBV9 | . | TGTGCCAGCAGCGTAGGGACAGACTCTGGAAACACCATATATTTT | CASSVGTDSGNTIYF
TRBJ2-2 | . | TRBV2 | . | TGTGCCAGCAGTCGAGGACGGGGGACCGGGGAGCTGTTTTTT | CASSRGRGTGELFF
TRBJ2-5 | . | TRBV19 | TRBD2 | TGTGCCAGTAGCATCGATATATCCGGGACTAGCGGGAGACGGGAGACCCAGTACTTC | CASSIDISGTSGRRETQYF
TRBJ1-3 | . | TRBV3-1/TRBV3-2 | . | TGTGCCAGCAGCCAAGGTTCCAGCTCTGGAAACACCATATATTTT | CASSQGSSSGNTIYF
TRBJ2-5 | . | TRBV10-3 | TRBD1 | TGTGCCACAAGACAGGGGGCCGGAGAGACCCAGTACTTC | CATRQGAGETQYF
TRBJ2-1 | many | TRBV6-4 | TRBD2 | TGTGCCAGCAGTGACTCCGGGGGCGGGAGGGCCACTGAGCAGTTCTTC | CASSDSGGGRATEQFF
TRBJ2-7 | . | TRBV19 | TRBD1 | TGTGCCAGTAGTGGAAGGGACGGGACAGGGTCCTACGAGCAGTACTTC | CASSGRDGTGSYEQYF
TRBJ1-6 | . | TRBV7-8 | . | TGTGCCAGCAGCCCCGGGGGAAGTAATTCACCCCTCCACTTT | CASSPGGSNSPLHF
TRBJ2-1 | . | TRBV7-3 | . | TGTGCCAGCAGCTTAACCAGGGGGGACGAGCAGTTCTTC | CASSLTRGDEQFF
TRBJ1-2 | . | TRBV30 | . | TGTGCCTGCTCGGGATGGCAGGGAGGTGGCTACACCTTC | CACSGWQGGGYTF
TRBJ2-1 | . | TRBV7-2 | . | TGTGCCAGCAGCTTCAGAGGGCAGGGAGGTACACGGCGCGAGCAGTTCTTC | CASSFRGQGGTRREQFF
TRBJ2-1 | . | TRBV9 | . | TGTGCCAGCAGCGTCGAAGGGGGATCCTACAATGAGCAGTTCTTC | CASSVEGGSYNEQFF
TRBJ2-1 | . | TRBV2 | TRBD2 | TGTGCCAGCATTTCCTTAGCGGGGTCTTTAGGGTTCTTC | CASISLAGSLGFF
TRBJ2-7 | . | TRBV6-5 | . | TGTGCCAGCAGTTACCGGGCGGGAACACAGTACGAGCAGTACTTC | CASSYRAGTQYEQYF
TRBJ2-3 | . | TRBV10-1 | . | TGCGCCAGCAGCGAGGAGGTTCTAGATACGCAGTATTTT | CASSEEVLDTQYF
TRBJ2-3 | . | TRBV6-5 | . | TGTGCCAGCAGTTACATAACAGGGTATTACCAGTATTTT | CASSYITGYYQYF
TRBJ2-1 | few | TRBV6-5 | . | TGTGCCAGCAGGCCCGAGACAGAGTTCTACAATGAGCAGTTCTTC | CASRPETEFYNEQFF
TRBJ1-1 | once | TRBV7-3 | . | TGTGCCAGCAGCTTACAGCCGCTCGGGGACACTGAAGCTTTCTTT | CASSLQPLGDTEAFF
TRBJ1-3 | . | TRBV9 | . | TGTGCCAGCAGCTCAGGTGGCGGAAACACCATATATTTT | CASSSGGGNTIYF
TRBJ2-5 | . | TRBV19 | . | TGTGCCAGTAGTACCGACTCTCAAGAGACCCAGTACTTC | CASSTDSQETQYF
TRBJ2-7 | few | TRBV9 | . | TGTGCCAGCAGCGTAGCTAGCGCATCCTACGAGCAGTACTTC | CASSVASASYEQYF
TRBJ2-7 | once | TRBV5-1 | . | TGCGCCAGCAGCTCGGAGTCGGTATCTTACGAGCAGTACTTC | CASSSESVSYEQYF
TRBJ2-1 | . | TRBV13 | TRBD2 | TGTGCCAGCAGCTTAGGTGGAGCGGGAACGACCTACAATGAGCAGTTCTTC | CASSLGGAGTTYNEQFF
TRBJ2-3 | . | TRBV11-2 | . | TGTGCCAGCAAACCCGCCTACAGGGGCACAGATACGCAGTATTTT | CASKPAYRGTDTQYF
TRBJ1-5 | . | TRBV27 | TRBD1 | TGTGCCAGCAGTCGGACAGGGGACCGGCCCCAGCATTTT | CASSRTGDRPQHF
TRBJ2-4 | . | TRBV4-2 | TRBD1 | TGTGCCAGCAGCCAAGGACAGGGGGAGTCCAAAAACATTCAGTACTTC | CASSQGQGESKNIQYF
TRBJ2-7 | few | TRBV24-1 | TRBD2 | TGTGCCACCAGTGCTCGGCTAGCGGGACATCCCCACGAGCAGTACTTC | CATSARLAGHPHEQYF
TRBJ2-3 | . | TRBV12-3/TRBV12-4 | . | TGTGCCAGCAGTTTCCAGTCCACAGATACGCAGTATTTT | CASSFQSTDTQYF
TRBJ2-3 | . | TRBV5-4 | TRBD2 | TGTGCCAGCAGCTTGCCGGGACTAGCCTCAGATACGCAGTATTTT | CASSLPGLASDTQYF
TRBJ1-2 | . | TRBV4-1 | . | TGCGCCAGCAGCCACCCCGCGGGGACTAACTATGGCTACACCTTC | CASSHPAGTNYGYTF
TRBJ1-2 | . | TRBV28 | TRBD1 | TGTGCCAGCAGTCGCTCCAGGGGGCCGTTAGGCTACACCTTC | CASSRSRGPLGYTF
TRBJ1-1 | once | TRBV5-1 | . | TGCGCCAGCAGCTGGAGCGGCCAGGGAGGCACTGAAGCTTTCTTT | CASSWSGQGGTEAFF
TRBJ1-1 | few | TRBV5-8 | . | TGTGCCAGCAGCTTGACGGTGAACACTGAAGCTTTCTTT | CASSLTVNTEAFF
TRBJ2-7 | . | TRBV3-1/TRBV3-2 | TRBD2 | TGTGCCAGCAGCCAAGCCGCTAGCGGGGGGGAGCAGTACTTC | CASSQAASGGEQYF
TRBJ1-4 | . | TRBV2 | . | TGTGCCAGCACCCGACAGGCTGCAACTAATGAAAAACTGTTTTTT | CASTRQAATNEKLFF
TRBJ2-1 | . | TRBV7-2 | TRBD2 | TGTGCCAGCAGCTCCGGACTAGGTTACAATGAGCAGTTCTTC | CASSSGLGYNEQFF
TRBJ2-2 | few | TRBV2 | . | TGTGCCAGCAGCCCCCAGTTATTCGGGGAGCTGTTTTTT | CASSPQLFGELFF
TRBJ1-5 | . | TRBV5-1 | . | TGCGCCAGCAGCACGATGGGAGGCAATCAGCCCCAGCATTTT | CASSTMGGNQPQHF
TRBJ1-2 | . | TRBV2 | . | TGTGCCAGCAGCGACCCTCGGGAGGGAAACTATGGCTACACCTTC | CASSDPREGNYGYTF
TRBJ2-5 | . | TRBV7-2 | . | TGTGCCAGCAGCTTGCACGGGGGTAGGGAGACCCAGTACTTC | CASSLHGGRETQYF